This passage covers 25 T cell receptor beta chains from one sample sequenced in a study of T-cell reconstitution after alpha-beta-depleted transplantation in children. Preparation of the TCRbeta library involved a method that used unique molecular identifiers. TCRdb re-called the PCR reads with MiXCR, one entry per CDR3 protein. Here the sample spans 200,000 to 250,000 distinct CDR3 sequences, around 7.5% being singletons. Sequences were derived from PBMCs, mostly from graft donor cells, sampled 180 days after TCRalphabeta/CD19-depleted stem cell transplant. The receptor source for this set is a male patient younger than 18 who had a stem cell transplant for acute lymphoblastic leukemia, so the T cells may come from the graft donor.

In its sample, this clonotype was seen many times. The chain couples TRBV5-6 to TRBJ2-1; 8 nucleotides line up with TRBD2. V was pared by 4 bases and J by 9 bases, with 9 bases of the junction left unmatched. Germline CDR1 reads SGHDT; CDR2 reads YYEEEE. CDR3 size: 14 residues. CDR3 in DNA: TGTGCCAGCAGCGTACGGACTAGCAACAGTGAGCAGTTCTTC. Amino acid sequence: CASSVRTSNSEQFF.

Many counts were recorded for this clonotype. This chain links TRBV4-3 with TRBJ1-6, with D possibly being TRBD1 (6 bases). CDR3 length: 14 residues. V shed 4 bases and J shed 8 bases, with 12 bases lying between them. CDR1 and CDR2 (germline): LGHNA, YSLEER. The CDR3 loop is CASSRTVAYSPLHF. The CDR3 DNA reads TGCGCCAGCAGCCGGACAGTTGCCTATTCACCCCTCCACTTT.

This clonotype has at least ten counts. J is TRBJ1-6 and V is TRBV20-1; TRBD1 matches 8 bases. This CDR3 comprises 13 residues. The trim removed 5 bases at V and 10 bases at J, leaving 7 bases unmatched. CDR1 is DFQATT, CDR2 SNEGSKA, per germline (reference sequence). The CDR3 is CSARSNRGSPLHF. CDR3 DNA sequence: TGCAGTGCTCGAAGCAACAGGGGGTCACCCCTCCACTTT.

This clonotype was recorded at least ten times. The rearrangement uses TRBV24-1 and TRBJ2-1; no clear D gene. Trimming cost V 4 bases and J 6 bases, with 3 bases left between them. This CDR3 spans 11 amino acids. Germline assignment: CDR1 KGHDR and CDR2 SFDVKD. CDR3 loop: CATSDSNEQFF. In DNA, the CDR3 is TGTGCCACCAGTGACTCCAATGAGCAGTTCTTC.

At least ten counts were recorded for this clonotype. The gene calls are TRBV5-1 and TRBJ1-1; 9 nucleotides agree with TRBD1. This CDR3 is built from 20 residues. Germline V gene data show CDR1 as SGHRS and CDR2 as YFSETQ. Trimming removed 1 base from V and 5 bases from J; junction bases left unmatched: 21. This CDR3 reads CASSLSLVSTRTGAKTEAFF. The CDR3 bases are TGCGCCAGCAGCTTGAGCTTAGTGAGCACGAGGACAGGGGCTAAAACTGAAGCTTTCTTT.

The chain couples TRBV25-1 to TRBJ1-6; D remains unclear. Between the trimmed V and J ends, which lost 4 bases and 0 bases, there was a span of 7 bases. Germline V gene sequence: CDR1 MGHDK, CDR2 SYGVNS. The CDR3 is 15 amino acids. CDR3 in amino acids: CASSAGSSYNSPLHF. In DNA, the CDR3 is TGTGCCAGCAGTGCTGGGAGCTCCTATAATTCACCCCTCCACTTT.

This clonotype has at least ten counts. The chain links TRBV2 to TRBJ1-4, with 9 bases fitting TRBD1. Germline CDR1 reads SNHLY; CDR2 reads FYNNEI. V gave up 6 bases and J gave up 5 bases; unmatched junction bases: 4. The CDR3 sequence is 14 residues long. The CDR3, as DNA: TGTGCCAGCAGGTCCGGGACAGGGAATGAAAAACTGTTTTTT. Translated: CASRSGTGNEKLFF.

Ten or more counts support this clonotype. This chain connects TRBV4-3 to TRBJ2-1; no reliable D call. Germline CDR1 LGHNA, CDR2 YSLEER. The germline V and J ends were trimmed by 0 bases and 4 bases, with 10 bases remaining between them. This CDR3 contains 15 residues. This CDR3 is CASSQEGGVYNEQFF. The CDR3 DNA follows: TGCGCCAGCAGCCAAGAGGGCGGAGTTTACAATGAGCAGTTCTTC.

This clonotype was observed many times. The chain combines TRBV29-1 with TRBJ2-3; tentatively, D is TRBD1 or TRBD2 (6 bases each). There are 16 residues in the CDR3. Germline CDR1 and CDR2: SQVTM and ANQGSEA. V gave up 6 bases and J gave up 8 bases, with 27 bases separating them. The CDR3, as DNA: TGCAGCGTCGCATCTGACCTGGGGAGGAGGGGGGCTACGCAGTATTTT. This sequence encodes CSVASDLGRRGATQYF.

This clonotype was found many times. This sequence joins TRBV6-2 or TRBV6-3 and TRBJ1-2; D is unresolved. The CDR3 extends over 11 amino acids. V lost 7 bases and J lost 8, with 11 bases in between. Germline CDR1 is MNHEY and CDR2 is SVGEGT. The CDR3 sequence: CASTQGLGYTF. Here the CDR3 DNA reads TGTGCCAGCACCCAAGGTCTCGGCTACACCTTC.

This clonotype has at least ten counts. This chain connects TRBV6-5 to TRBJ2-3, with TRBD1 identical over 7 bases. The germline CDR1 and CDR2 sequences are MNHEY and SVGAGI. The CDR3 is 14 amino acids. V was pared by 6 bases and J by 4 bases, with 7 bases of the junction left unmatched. The CDR3 DNA sequence: TGTGCCAGCAGCTACATGACAGGGTCAGATACGCAGTATTTT. This encodes CASSYMTGSDTQYF.

This clonotype was seen repeatedly, ten times or more. The V call is TRBV3-1, the J call TRBJ2-4; D ambiguous. In germline, CDR1 is LGHDT, CDR2 YNNKEL (reference sequence). V was clipped by 1 base and J by 3 bases, with 16 bases between them. CDR3 length: 17 residues. The CDR3 DNA is TGTGCCAGCAGCCAAGTGGCAGGATTGATGGGCAAAAACATTCAGTACTTC. It codes for CASSQVAGLMGKNIQYF.

This clonotype was counted many times. The chain links TRBV7-2 to TRBJ2-7; D tentatively fits TRBD1 or TRBD2 (5 bases each). This CDR3 region has 15 residues. Germline-derived CDR1 and CDR2 are SGHTA and FQGNSA. Trimming took 1 base from V and 4 from J, leaving 14 bases between them. Here the CDR3 reads CASSLGGEGFYEQYF. CDR3 in DNA: TGTGCCAGCAGCTTAGGGGGCGAGGGGTTTTACGAGCAGTACTTC.

This clonotype came up a few times. V and J are TRBV13 and TRBJ2-2; TRBD2 matches at 13 bases. This CDR3 is built from 17 residues. Germline values: CDR1 PRHDT, CDR2 FYEKMQ (reference sequence). After removal of 5 bases from V and 6 bases from J, the junction contained 9 bases not matched to a gene. CDR3 sequence reads: CASSPLAGGLKSGELFF. As DNA, the CDR3 is TGTGCCAGCAGCCCACTAGCGGGGGGGCTTAAGTCCGGGGAGCTGTTTTTT.

Turning to this clonotype: A much bigger clone sits one base away, suggesting this may be a read error. The chain uses TRBV20-1 and TRBJ2-2, with D perhaps matching TRBD2 (6 bases). The CDR3 is 15 residues long. The germline V gene has CDR1 DFQATT and CDR2 SNEGSKA (reference sequence). DNA of the CDR3: TGCAGTGCCTCCAAAGCCCGAGGAGGGACCGGGGAGCAGTTTTTT. Protein: CSASKARGGTGEQFF.

V gene TRBV5-1 combines with J gene TRBJ2-5; no definite D call. CDR3 size: 15 residues. V gave up 1 base and J gave up 1 base, with 11 bases separating them. CDR1 and CDR2 (germline): SGHRS, YFSETQ. CDR3 DNA: TGCGCCAGCAGCTTGCCTAAGGGAAGCCAAGAGACCCAGTACTTC. Translated, it gives CASSLPKGSQETQYF. Full variable domain (missing parts from reference TRBV5-1 and TRBJ2-5): KAGVTQTPRYLIKTRGQQVTLSCSPISGHRSVSWYQQTPGQGLQFLFEYFSETQRNKGNFPGRFSGRQFSNSRSEMNVSTLELGDSALYLCASSLPKGSQETQYFGPGTRLLVL.

This clonotype has at least ten counts. CDR3 sequence (DNA): TGCGCCAGCAGCCAAGATCTCGGGACAGGGGGCGACGAGCAGTACTTC. Its protein product is CASSQDLGTGGDEQYF. This chain links TRBV4-1 with TRBJ2-7; 12 bases map to TRBD1. The germline V gene has CDR1 MGHRA and CDR2 YSYEKL. This CDR3 contains 16 residues. V was pared by 0 bases and J by 5 bases, with 5 bases of the junction left unmatched.

This clonotype was seen at least ten times. The chain employs TRBV7-9 and TRBJ2-7; the D is unclear. V lost 1 base to trimming and J lost 5 bases, with 12 bases between them. The germline gives CDR1 SEHNR, CDR2 FQNEAQ (reference sequence). The CDR3 covers 14 residues. Written as DNA, the CDR3 is TGTGCCAGCAGCTTAGAACAAACAGAGGACGAGCAGTACTTC. Encoded protein: CASSLEQTEDEQYF.

This clonotype was picked up many times. This chain links TRBV5-6 with TRBJ2-1, with a weak D call TRBD1 (6 bases). CDR1 is SGHDT and CDR2 is YYEEEE in the germline V gene. V gave up 3 bases and J gave up 10 bases, with 8 bases separating them. The CDR3 covers 11 residues. The CDR3 sequence is CASSYGQEQFF. In DNA, the CDR3 is TGTGCCAGCAGCTATGGACAGGAGCAGTTCTTC.

The rearrangement links TRBV3-1 to TRBJ2-7, with D perhaps given as TRBD1 or TRBD2 (5 bases each). The germline V gene has CDR1 LGHDT and CDR2 YNNKEL (reference sequence). With 4 bases removed from V and 4 bases from J, the gap between germline ends came to 14 bases. This CDR3 region has 14 residues. CDR3 amino acids: CASSPLGREYEQYF. The CDR3 nucleotides are TGTGCCAGCAGCCCCTTGGGACGGGAATACGAGCAGTACTTC.

This clonotype was seen many times. The chain uses TRBV28 and TRBJ2-2, with 9 bases that match TRBD1. CDR1 is MDHEN and CDR2 is SYDVKM in the germline V gene. CDR3 length equals 15 residues. V gave up 3 bases and J gave up 1 base; unmatched junction bases: 0. CDR3 bases: TGTGCCAGCAGTTTGGACAGGGGGAACACCGGGGAGCTGTTTTTT. Its protein is CASSLDRGNTGELFF.

This clonotype was seen many times. The chain links TRBV6-5 to TRBJ2-5, with TRBD2 as a possible D gene (7 bases). V was trimmed by 8 bases and J by 5 bases, leaving 27 bases between them. CDR1 is MNHEY and CDR2 is SVGAGI in the germline V gene. The length of the CDR3 is 17 residues. The CDR3 sequence: CASSKPSGRGGSETQYF. In DNA form, the CDR3 reads TGTGCCAGCTCCAAACCCAGCGGCAGGGGAGGGTCGGAGACCCAGTACTTC.

This clonotype was detected ten times or more. The rearrangement joins TRBV13 to TRBJ1-1; D unclear. This CDR3 is 15 amino acids long. V was clipped by 0 bases and J by 3 bases, with 11 bases between them. Germline CDR1 PRHDT, CDR2 FYEKMQ (reference sequence). CDR3 DNA: TGTGCCAGCAGCTTAGGCCTAACCGGGTACACTGAAGCTTTCTTT. The encoded protein is CASSLGLTGYTEAFF.

There are many counts of this clonotype. The chain couples TRBV14 to TRBJ2-4; maybe TRBD1 (6 bases). V was cut by 3 bases and J by 1 base, with 13 bases left in between. This CDR3 spans 16 amino acids. The germline V gene encodes CDR1 SGHDN and CDR2 FVKESK. The CDR3 coding sequence is TGTGCCAGCAGCCATGACAGAGACAGGGCCAAAAACATTCAGTACTTC. Encoded protein: CASSHDRDRAKNIQYF.

This clonotype has at least ten counts. The V gene is TRBV4-3, the J gene TRBJ1-3, with a possible D match to TRBD1 (5 bases). In germline, CDR1 is LGHNA, CDR2 YSLEER. The CDR3 spans 13 residues. The V end lost 8 bases, the J end lost 3 bases, and 11 bases lay between the germline ends. The CDR3 coding sequence is TGCGCCAGCGGAAGCAGGGATGGAAACACCATATATTTT. It translates to CASGSRDGNTIYF.